Here is one T cell receptor beta chain with its context. Its antigen is currently unknown. TCRdb reprocessed the 5' RACE reads via MiXCR and lists one record per CDR3 protein. The sample has 400,000 to 450,000 distinct CDR3 sequences, about a sixth seen once. The data originate from a study of CD8 T cells in ankylosing spondylitis. Whole-study results and caveats: Made up of roughly 8 highly homologous variants, a TCR beta motif appeared characteristic of ankylosing spondylitis blood. Previous work reported some of these motif variants in the synovial fluid and blood of reactive arthritis.

CDR3 size: 16 residues. The V gene end was trimmed by 2 bases and the J gene end by 4 bases; junction bases not matched to a gene: 8. Germline-derived CDR1 and CDR2 are SGHDT and YYEEEE. The receptor was isolated from a male donor with ankylosing spondylitis. Input material: blood, either unsorted or a sorted T cell fraction (not recorded which). The genes are TRBV5-6 and TRBJ2-1, with TRBD2 matching 8 bases. This chain's CDR3 is CASSFASGRAYNEQFF. As DNA, the CDR3 is TGTGCCAGCAGCTTTGCAAGCGGGAGAGCTTACAATGAGCAGTTCTTC.